These T cell receptor beta chains were read from a single sample in a study of T cell responses to AZD1222 COVID-19 vaccine. Data came from immunoSEQ multiplex PCR; TCRdb stores just in-frame clones and leaves some out. This sample has 90,000 to 120,000 clones; around 90% occur once, and the top ten carry around 4.5%. The specimen comprised peripheral blood, sampled on day 0 of AZD1222 vaccination. The receptors originated from an adult in good health. Both conserved end residues are part of each CDR3. The order of the fields is J gene, D gene, V gene, clone size, CDR3 DNA, CDR3 protein. A D gene is named only where the DNA matches it firmly. Only part of the rows carry a size: once, few, many, or a class if the clone is expanded.

>TRBJ2-7|-|TRBV4-3|-
TGCGCCAGCAGCCGAAACCCTTTCGACGAGCAGTACTTC
CASSRNPFDEQYF
>TRBJ2-7|TRBD2|TRBV2|-
TGTGCCAGCAGTCCGTCTAGCGGGGGGGGGTACGAGCAGTACTTC
CASSPSSGGGYEQYF
>TRBJ1-4|TRBD1|TRBV2|-
TGTGCCACAGGGACAGGTCCTTTGGAAAAACTGTTTTTT
CATGTGPLEKLFF
>TRBJ2-5|-|TRBV6-1|-
TGTGCCAGCAGTGAAAATCGAGGGGCGGGGGAGACCCAGTACTTC
CASSENRGAGETQYF
>TRBJ2-5|TRBD2|TRBV18|-
TGTGCCAGCTCACCTAGCGGGACCCAAGAGACCCAGTACTTC
CASSPSGTQETQYF
>TRBJ2-3|TRBD2|TRBV5-1|-
TGCGCCAGCAGCCTGGGACTAGCGGGAGTCCAACGACTCACAGATACGCAGTATTTT
CASSLGLAGVQRLTDTQYF
>TRBJ2-7|-|TRBV5-5|once
TGTGCCAGCAGCCCGGGCCCGGGCTACGAGCAGTACTTC
CASSPGPGYEQYF
>TRBJ1-5|TRBD1|TRBV7-2|few
TGTGCCAGCAACGAGGGACAGGGAGGGTATCAGCCCCAGCATTTT
CASNEGQGGYQPQHF
>TRBJ1-5|TRBD1|TRBV7-3|-
TGTGCCAGCAACCAGGGGGTTAATCAGCCCCAGCATTTT
CASNQGVNQPQHF
>TRBJ2-3|TRBD1|TRBV3-1/TRBV3-2|-
TGTGCCAGCAGCACGGGACAGGGTGAGGTCACAGATACGCAGTATTTT
CASSTGQGEVTDTQYF
>TRBJ1-2|-|TRBV27|-
TGTGCCAGCAGGACAACGTATGGCTACACCTTC
CASRTTYGYTF
>TRBJ1-1|TRBD1|TRBV4-1|-
TGCGCCAGCAGCCTACAAGGACAGGGGGGAACTGAAGCTTTCTTT
CASSLQGQGGTEAFF
>TRBJ1-6|-|TRBV3-1/TRBV3-2|-
TGTGCCAGCAGCCAAGTGGACTTCAATTCACCCCTCCACTTT
CASSQVDFNSPLHF
>TRBJ2-1|-|TRBV11-2|-
TGTGCCAGCAGCTTACCCAGCGCGTTCAATGAGCAGTTCTTC
CASSLPSAFNEQFF
>TRBJ2-5|TRBD2|TRBV7-7|-
TGTGCCAGCAGCTTAGGGGCTAGCGGGGGGAAAGAGACCCAGTACTTC
CASSLGASGGKETQYF
>TRBJ2-5|-|TRBV7-2|-
TGTGCCAGCAGCCTCGGGGCCCAAGAGACCCAGTACTTC
CASSLGAQETQYF
>TRBJ1-4|-|TRBV7-9|few
TGTGCCAGCAGCTTAGAGGGTGGGGAAAAACTGTTTTTT
CASSLEGGEKLFF
>TRBJ1-1|TRBD1|TRBV3-1/TRBV3-2|-
TGTGCCAGCAGCCAGGACAGGGGGGACACTGAAGCTTTCTTT
CASSQDRGDTEAFF
>TRBJ1-1|-|TRBV28|-
TGTGCCAGCAGTTTTGAAACAGGGTCTCTTACTGAAGCTTTCTTT
CASSFETGSLTEAFF
>TRBJ1-3|TRBD1|TRBV7-6|once
TGTGCCAGCAGCTTAGTCATAGCGGAGGGACAGGGTTCTGGAAACACCATATATTTT
CASSLVIAEGQGSGNTIYF
>TRBJ1-1|-|TRBV7-3|-
TGTGCCAGCAGCTTACGAGGGAACACTGAAGCTTTCTTT
CASSLRGNTEAFF
>TRBJ2-7|-|TRBV29-1|-
TGCAGCGTTGAATTGGGGTACGAGCAGTACTTC
CSVELGYEQYF
>TRBJ1-3|TRBD1|TRBV7-2|-
TGTGCCAGCAGTGGGACAGGGCCTGGAAACACCATATATTTT
CASSGTGPGNTIYF
>TRBJ1-1|TRBD1|TRBV19|-
TGTGCCAGTAGTATAGGACAGGGGGGAAGCACTGAAGCTTTCTTT
CASSIGQGGSTEAFF